A selection of T cell receptor beta chains follows, all from one sample in a study of CD8 T cells in ankylosing spondylitis. TCRdb re-called the 5' RACE reads with MiXCR, one entry per CDR3 protein. The table has around 300,000 distinct CDR3 sequences, roughly 14% seen once. What was sequenced was blood, either unsorted or a sorted T cell fraction (not recorded which). These receptors originate from a male donor with ankylosing spondylitis or in good health (not recorded which). CDR3s include the opening cysteine and the closing phenylalanine or tryptophan. Fields, in order: D gene, J gene, clone size, V gene, CDR3 protein, CDR3 DNA. D genes are given only for firm matches. A row's size may be missing; if present it is once, few, many or a size class.

d_gene: -; j_gene: TRBJ2-7; abundance: -; v_gene: TRBV2; CDR3aa: CASSEGIYFYEQYF; CDR3nt: TGTGCCAGCAGTGAAGGGATATACTTCTACGAGCAGTACTTC
d_gene: -; j_gene: TRBJ1-2; abundance: -; v_gene: TRBV12-3/TRBV12-4; CDR3aa: CASRSGGRLYF; CDR3nt: TGTGCCAGCCGTTCGGGGGGCCGGTTATACTTC
d_gene: -; j_gene: TRBJ2-5; abundance: -; v_gene: TRBV3-1; CDR3aa: CASSPAARRETQYF; CDR3nt: TGTGCCAGCAGCCCCGCGGCGCGGCGAGAGACCCAGTACTTC
d_gene: -; j_gene: TRBJ2-3; abundance: -; v_gene: TRBV29-1; CDR3aa: CSVEDFQSEGTDTQYF; CDR3nt: TGCAGCGTTGAAGATTTTCAGTCTGAGGGCACAGATACGCAGTATTTT
d_gene: -; j_gene: TRBJ2-3; abundance: few; v_gene: TRBV24-1; CDR3aa: CATSDGSTDTQYF; CDR3nt: TGTGCCACCAGTGATGGAAGCACAGATACGCAGTATTTT
d_gene: -; j_gene: TRBJ2-5; abundance: few; v_gene: TRBV6-5; CDR3aa: CASSSDYLILETQYF; CDR3nt: TGTGCCAGCAGTTCGGACTACCTTATATTAGAGACCCAGTACTTC
d_gene: -; j_gene: TRBJ1-5; abundance: few; v_gene: TRBV29-1; CDR3aa: CSVLQGDQPQHF; CDR3nt: TGCAGCGTTCTACAGGGAGATCAGCCCCAGCATTTT
d_gene: TRBD1; j_gene: TRBJ2-3; abundance: few; v_gene: TRBV5-1; CDR3aa: CASSRGQGDTDTQYF; CDR3nt: TGCGCCAGCAGCCGCGGACAGGGGGATACAGATACGCAGTATTTT
d_gene: TRBD1; j_gene: TRBJ1-1; abundance: -; v_gene: TRBV20-1; CDR3aa: CSARGRDRVNTEAFF; CDR3nt: TGCAGTGCTAGAGGCCGGGACAGGGTGAACACTGAAGCTTTCTTT
d_gene: TRBD1; j_gene: TRBJ2-1; abundance: -; v_gene: TRBV29-1; CDR3aa: CSVATGTGANEQFF; CDR3nt: TGCAGCGTTGCCACCGGGACAGGGGCCAATGAGCAGTTCTTC
d_gene: -; j_gene: TRBJ2-7; abundance: -; v_gene: TRBV3-1; CDR3aa: CASSQDIEDEQYF; CDR3nt: TGTGCCAGCAGCCAAGATATTGAGGACGAGCAGTACTTC
d_gene: TRBD2; j_gene: TRBJ2-3; abundance: -; v_gene: TRBV5-1; CDR3aa: CASSLGLAGVNTQYF; CDR3nt: TGCGCCAGCAGCCTGGGACTAGCGGGAGTGAATACGCAGTATTTT
d_gene: -; j_gene: TRBJ1-6; abundance: -; v_gene: TRBV5-1; CDR3aa: CASSQRTGNLALHF; CDR3nt: TGCGCCAGCAGCCAAAGGACGGGTAATTTGGCCCTCCACTTT
d_gene: -; j_gene: TRBJ2-7; abundance: -; v_gene: TRBV6-2/TRBV6-3; CDR3aa: CASSYSAEGTAPYEQYF; CDR3nt: TGTGCCAGCAGTTACTCGGCGGAGGGGACAGCGCCTTACGAGCAGTACTTC